One sample yielded the 17 T cell receptor beta chains listed below, sequenced in a study of T cells in Graves' hyperthyroidism and ophthalmopathy. TCR beta CDR3 regions were amplified from RNA. In the first-round RT-PCR of the TCR CDR3, the HTBI primer set was used. TCRdb itself ran the multiplex PCR reads through MiXCR, one entry per CDR3 protein. The data hold about 400,000 distinct CDR3 sequences, with about 16% observed a single time. Sequences were obtained from blood. All receptors come from a woman in her thirties with Graves' hyperthyroidism.

This clonotype was observed many times. The chain couples TRBV28 to TRBJ2-7; 7 bases are a match to TRBD1. CDR1 MDHEN and CDR2 SYDVKM come from the germline V gene. CDR3 length equals 14 residues. V dropped 5 bases and J dropped 3; count of bases not matched to a gene: 7. CDR3: CASSTRDRNYEQYF. The CDR3 nucleotides read TGTGCCAGCAGTACCCGGGACAGAAACTACGAGCAGTACTTC.

Many counts were recorded for this clonotype. The J gene is TRBJ1-1, the V gene TRBV20-1, with D possibly TRBD1 on 6 matching bases. Germline V gene lookup returns CDR1 DFQATT and CDR2 SNEGSKA (reference sequence). V lost 0 bases to trimming and J lost 1 base, with 9 bases between them. This CDR3 comprises 14 residues. CDR3 nucleotide sequence: TGCAGTGCTAGAGATGGACAGACGAACACTGAAGCTTTCTTT. Translating gives CSARDGQTNTEAFF.

This clonotype showed up just a few times. This sequence may be a read error, since a much larger clone differs from it by one base. The chain employs TRBV6-9 and TRBJ1-2; the match to TRBD1 covers 9 bases. The CDR3 is made up of 15 amino acids. CDR1 MNHGY and CDR2 SVAAGI come from the germline V gene. CDR3 protein: CTSSYAQGAEEGYTF. CDR3 bases: TGTACCAGCAGTTACGCACAGGGGGCTGAAGAGGGCTACACCTTC.

This clonotype was found many times. The chain joins TRBV3-1 to TRBJ2-7; D call uncertain. V dropped 0 bases and J dropped 0 bases, with 9 bases sitting between them. Germline V gene data show CDR1 as LGHDT and CDR2 as YNNKEL (reference sequence). This CDR3 is built from 15 residues. DNA for the CDR3: TGTGCCAGCAGCCAAGATATTAAGGGCTCCTACGAGCAGTACTTC. This encodes CASSQDIKGSYEQYF.

There are a few counts of this clonotype. The J gene is TRBJ2-2, the V gene TRBV10-3; 8 bases line up with TRBD1. The length of the CDR3 is 14 residues. Unmatched junction bases numbered 8, after V lost 7 bases and J lost 7 bases. Germline V CDR1 and CDR2: ENHRY, SYGVKD. In nucleotides, the CDR3 is TGTGCCATCAATGACAGGGGAAAGATCGGGGAGCTGTTTTTT. Encoded protein: CAINDRGKIGELFF.

This clonotype was observed many times. This chain links TRBV5-1 with TRBJ2-1; possibly TRBD1 for D (6 bases). The germline V and J ends were trimmed by 0 bases and 0 bases, with 13 bases remaining between them. This CDR3 has 17 residues. CDR1 SGHRS and CDR2 YFSETQ come from the germline V gene. Here the CDR3 reads CASSLVHQGSSYNEQFF. In DNA, the CDR3 is TGCGCCAGCAGCTTGGTACATCAGGGGAGCTCCTACAATGAGCAGTTCTTC.

About this clonotype: One end of the junction does not line up with germline, which may come from a read error. The chain couples TRBV5-1 to TRBJ2-3; 11 bases align to TRBD1. The CDR3 covers 15 residues. The germline gives CDR1 SGHRS, CDR2 YFSETQ. CDR3 sequence reads: CARSFGQGAEDTQYF. CDR3 coding DNA: TGCGCCAGGAGCTTTGGACAGGGGGCAGAAGATACGCAGTATTTT. The variable domain in full, completed from reference TRBV5-1 and TRBJ2-3, reads KAGVTQTPRYLIKTRGQQVTLSCSPISGHRSVSWYQQTPGQGLQFLFEYFSETQRNKGNFPGRFSGRQFSNSRSEMNVSTLELGDSALYLCARSFGQGAEDTQYFGPGTRLTVL.

This clonotype was picked up a small number of times. The chain recombines TRBV3-1 with TRBJ2-1; maybe TRBD1 (6 bases). This CDR3 is 15 amino acids long. Germline CDR1 and CDR2: LGHDT and YNNKEL (reference sequence). V was pared by 8 bases and J by 3 bases, with 17 bases between. The CDR3 bases are TGTGCCAGCCGACAGGAGAGAGGGGGCTACAATGAGCAGTTCTTC. Protein: CASRQERGGYNEQFF.

This chain connects TRBV10-3 to TRBJ2-1, with 7 bases matching TRBD1. The germline CDR1 and CDR2 sequences are ENHRY and SYGVKD. Germline trimming cut 6 bases from V and 0 bases from J; bases unmatched to any gene: 5. The CDR3 is 15 residues long. The CDR3 is CAISRDSSSYNEQFF. In DNA, the CDR3 is TGTGCCATCAGCCGGGACAGCTCCTCCTACAATGAGCAGTTCTTC.

This clonotype was counted at least ten times. The V and J genes are TRBV6-1 and TRBJ1-5; D gene uncertain. CDR3 size: 19 residues. Trimming stripped 0 bases from V and 6 bases from J, with 24 bases between. The germline V gene encodes CDR1 MNHNS and CDR2 SASEGT. DNA for the CDR3: TGTGCCAGCAGTGAAGCGAGAGGTAGGCGGTATTCAGGCGTTCAGCCCCAGCATTTT. Amino acid sequence: CASSEARGRRYSGVQPQHF.

This clonotype was counted ten times or more. V is TRBV7-9 and J is TRBJ2-1; unclear D gene. Germline assignment: CDR1 SEHNR and CDR2 FQNEAQ (reference sequence). The CDR3 runs 15 residues. V was clipped by 1 base and J by 2 bases, with 9 bases between them. CDR3 coding DNA: TGTGCCAGCAGCTTAGGGTTAGCTACCTACAATGAGCAGTTCTTC. It encodes CASSLGLATYNEQFF.

This clonotype showed up just a few times. V gene TRBV25-1 combines with J gene TRBJ2-7; D unresolved. Germline CDR1 reads MGHDK; CDR2 reads SYGVNS. Trimming stripped 7 bases from V and 3 bases from J, with 7 bases between. The length of the CDR3 is 11 residues. The DNA of the CDR3 is TGTGCCAGCACCCTAAACTACGAGCAGTACTTC. It encodes CASTLNYEQYF.

The chain is built from TRBV10-2 and TRBJ2-5; TRBD2 matches at 10 bases. With V trimmed by 6 bases and J by 1 base, 5 bases remained unmatched. Germline loops: CDR1 WSHSY, CDR2 SAAADI. The CDR3 is 15 amino acids. For the CDR3, the DNA is TGCGCCAGCAGGGCTAGCGGGAGTTTCCAAGAGACCCAGTACTTC. This translates into CASRASGSFQETQYF.

This clonotype showed up many times. This chain joins TRBV5-5 and TRBJ2-7, with D hard to call. Germline loops: CDR1 SGHKS, CDR2 YYEKEE (reference sequence). The CDR3 consists of 16 residues. The ends were cut back, 5 bases at V and 0 bases at J, with 18 bases in the middle. The CDR3 here is CASSLWGTQPSYEQYF. The CDR3 nucleotides read TGTGCCAGCAGTTTGTGGGGTACCCAACCCTCCTACGAGCAGTACTTC.

This clonotype showed up many times. The chain is built from TRBV5-1 and TRBJ2-7; 8 bases are a match to TRBD2. The V gene end was trimmed by 3 bases and the J gene end by 6 bases; junction bases not matched to a gene: 5. The CDR3 totals 13 residues. Germline V gene sequence: CDR1 SGHRS, CDR2 YFSETQ. In DNA, the CDR3 is TGCGCCAGCAGCTCCGACCTAGCGGGCGAGCAGTACTTC. Encoded protein: CASSSDLAGEQYF.

This clonotype came up many times. The chain has TRBV7-2 and TRBJ2-7, with a weak D call TRBD1 (6 bases). The germline gives CDR1 SGHTA, CDR2 FQGNSA. The length of the CDR3 is 14 residues. Trimming removed 6 bases from V and 3 bases from J, with 15 bases in between. The CDR3 region has the DNA TGTGCCAGCAGGAAGGACAGAGCTAACTACGAGCAGTACTTC. Translating gives CASRKDRANYEQYF.

This clonotype was recorded at least ten times. This chain joins TRBV16 and TRBJ1-2; 9 bases are a match to TRBD1. The J segment lost 8 bases and the V segment lost 3 bases, leaving 7 bases of the junction unmatched. This CDR3 has 14 amino acids. CDR1 and CDR2 (germline): KGHSY, FQNENV. CDR3 region: CASSQKQGAGGYTF. In nucleotides, the CDR3 is TGTGCCAGCAGCCAGAAACAGGGGGCAGGAGGCTACACCTTC.